This TCR beta chain was profiled in a study of blood T cell repertoires in COVID-19. Two consecutive negative NP/OP PCR tests, clearance, or resolved symptoms defined Cohort 3 recovery. This CDR3 is 16 amino acids long. The V gene's germline CDR1 is SGHDT and CDR2 YYEEEE. V lost 2 bases to trimming and J lost 2 bases, with 11 bases between them. In the authors' methods: It was from reference gene primer amplification that nucleated cell counts were estimated. Assay used: immunoSEQ multiplex PCR; TCRdb lists only in-frame clones, some missing. The D gene and trimming were derived from the DNA, and the V and J assignments and clone size from that table. The sample holds roughly 250,000 clones, approximately 85% seen once.

Sequenced: PBMCs or T cells enriched from blood (not recorded which). The gene calls are TRBV5-6 and TRBJ1-6; D is perhaps TRBD1 (5 bases). This clonotype was obtained from a woman aged 25-40 years who had recovered from COVID-19. The CDR3 DNA reads as TGTGCCAGCAGCTTATATCAGGGCACCTATAATTCACCCCTCCACTTT. It is translated as CASSLYQGTYNSPLHF. The full variable domain, in which reference TRBV5-6 and TRBJ1-6 provide the parts outside the CDR3, is DAGVTQSPTHLIKTRGQQVTLRCSPKSGHDTVSWYQQALGQGPQFIFQYYEEEERQRGNFPDRFSGHQFPNYSSELNVNALLLGDSALYLCASSLYQGTYNSPLHFGNGTRLTVT.